These 24 T cell receptor beta chains share one sample of origin, sequenced in a study of neoadjuvant anti-PD-1 for oral cavity cancer. Indicated time point: after neoadjuvant nivolumab, at surgical resection. Data came from immunoSEQ multiplex PCR; TCRdb stores just in-frame clones and leaves some out. The sample holds about 13,000 clones, approximately 67% seen once. Sequencing was performed on PBMCs, taken after nivolumab (anti-PD-1) treatment. Source of these receptors: a person aged 35-80 years with oral cavity squamous cell carcinoma.

The V and J genes are TRBV29-1 and TRBJ2-1, with a weak D call TRBD2 (5 bases). Germline-derived CDR1 and CDR2 are SQVTM and ANQGSEA. Trimming took off 6 bases at V and 6 bases at J, with 9 bases between the two ends. The CDR3 has 11 residues. CDR3 residues: CSVGDPNEQFF. The CDR3 bases are TGCAGCGTCGGGGATCCCAATGAGCAGTTCTTC.

The CDR3 is CASSRQGAINQPQHF. The CDR3 nucleotides are TGTGCCAGCAGCCGACAGGGAGCGATAAATCAGCCCCAGCATTTT. The chain carries TRBV9 and TRBJ1-5, with 7 bases lining up with TRBD1. Germline CDR1 reads SGDLS; CDR2 reads YYNGEE. V shed 4 bases and J 4 bases; nucleotides not matched to a gene: 8. The CDR3 is 15 residues long.

This clone was found a few times. The chain uses TRBV28 and TRBJ1-1; no clear D. The V end was cut by 5 bases, the J end by 3 bases, with 4 bases between. The CDR3 runs to 11 residues. Germline CDR1 MDHEN, CDR2 SYDVKM. The chain's CDR3 is CASSEDTEAFF. CDR3 coding DNA: TGTGCCAGCAGTGAGGACACTGAAGCTTTCTTT.

This chain's CDR3 is CASSPISGTLTDTQYF. As DNA, the CDR3 is TGTGCCAGCAGCCCCATTAGCGGGACGCTCACAGATACGCAGTATTTT. This sequence joins TRBV28 and TRBJ2-3, with 8 bases lining up with TRBD2. V gave up 6 bases and J gave up 2 bases; unmatched junction bases: 10. CDR3 length: 16 amino acids. Germline CDR1 and CDR2: MDHEN and SYDVKM.

This clone showed up just a few times. The chain combines TRBV7-6 with TRBJ1-5; D is unclear. This CDR3 comprises 13 residues. Trimming cost V 4 bases and J 4 bases, with 8 bases left between them. Germline CDR1 and CDR2: SGHVS and FNYEAQ. The CDR3 nucleotides read TGTGCCAGCAGCTCATCCATAAATCAGCCCCAGCATTTT. Protein: CASSSSINQPQHF.

The V and J genes are TRBV2 and TRBJ1-1; 7 positions agree with TRBD1. From germline, CDR1 is SNHLY and CDR2 FYNNEI. This CDR3 contains 14 residues. J lost 10 bases, V lost 5 bases, and 13 bases had no gene match. CDR3 loop: CASSIGTVERGAFF. In DNA, the CDR3 is TGTGCCAGCAGTATAGGGACAGTTGAAAGGGGAGCTTTCTTT.

This chain connects TRBV6-6 to TRBJ2-1; D remains ambiguous. Germline loops: CDR1 MNHNY, CDR2 SVGAGI (reference sequence). V was trimmed by 4 bases and J by 7 bases, leaving 11 bases between them. The CDR3 is 13 amino acids. The CDR3 region is CASSLDPPNEQFF. The CDR3 bases are TGTGCCAGCAGTTTGGATCCACCTAATGAGCAGTTCTTC.

The chain uses TRBV10-3 and TRBJ2-3, with TRBD1 matching 9 bases. From germline, CDR1 is ENHRY and CDR2 SYGVKD. The CDR3 totals 15 residues. Trimming at V came to 4 bases and at J to 2 bases, leaving 4 bases not matched to a gene. CDR3 sequence reads: CAISGGTGNTDTQYF. For the CDR3, the DNA is TGTGCCATCAGTGGCGGGACAGGGAACACAGATACGCAGTATTTT.

The V and J genes are TRBV6-1 and TRBJ2-3; D remains unclear. Deletions cut 7 bases from V and 3 bases from J, with 11 bases between. Germline values: CDR1 MNHNS, CDR2 SASEGT. The CDR3 is made up of 13 amino acids. The CDR3 loop is CASNRLRTDTQYF. As DNA, the CDR3 is TGTGCCAGCAACCGGTTAAGGACAGATACGCAGTATTTT.

V usage is TRBV28 and J usage is TRBJ2-5; D is perhaps TRBD2 (5 bases). Trimming shortened V by 5 bases and J by 7 bases, and 11 bases separated the two germline ends. Germline CDR1 and CDR2: MDHEN and SYDVKM. There are 12 residues in the CDR3. DNA for the CDR3: TGTGCCAGCAGTACCCTACGGGGGACCCAGTACTTC. Its translation is CASSTLRGTQYF. Full variable domain (remainder filled in from reference TRBV28 and TRBJ2-5): DVKVTQSSRYLVKRTGEKVFLECVQDMDHENMFWYRQDPGLGLRLIYFSYDVKMKEKGDIPEGYSVSREKKERFSLILESASTNQTSMYLCASSTLRGTQYFGPGTRLLVL.

This chain uses TRBV6-5 with TRBJ1-2, with D maybe TRBD1 (5 bases). The germline CDR1 and CDR2 sequences are MNHEY and SVGAGI. V was trimmed by 8 bases and J by 3 bases, leaving 13 bases between them. This CDR3 has 13 amino acids. The CDR3 nucleotides read TGTGCCAGCTTAGGACACCAGGACTATGGCTACACCTTC. Residues: CASLGHQDYGYTF.

In this sample, this clone turned up a few times. This chain's CDR3 is CASSGDREAWGYTF. The CDR3 DNA is TGTGCCAGCAGTGGGGACAGGGAAGCGTGGGGCTACACCTTC. This chain links TRBV5-6 with TRBJ1-2; TRBD1 agrees at 9 bases. The CDR3 is 14 residues long. The germline V gene has CDR1 SGHDT and CDR2 YYEEEE. The junction had 10 bases not matched to a gene; V was cut back by 5 bases and J by 8 bases.

The V gene is TRBV11-3, the J gene TRBJ2-2; no clear D. CDR1 is SGHNT, CDR2 YENEEA, per germline. V lost 1 base and J lost 4, with 4 bases in between. The CDR3 spans 13 residues. The DNA of the CDR3 is TGTGCCAGCAGCTTAGGTGGCACCGGGGAGCTGTTTTTT. This codes for CASSLGGTGELFF.

This clone came up once. V is TRBV7-8 and J is TRBJ2-7; 9 nucleotides match TRBD2. The CDR3 runs to 18 residues. J was trimmed by 2 bases and V by 5 bases; bases with no gene match: 16. Germline lookup yields CDR1 SGHVS and CDR2 FQNEAQ. This CDR3 reads CASSILAGVGGATYEQYF. CDR3 DNA: TGTGCCAGCAGCATCTTAGCGGGAGTAGGGGGAGCAACCTACGAGCAGTACTTC.

The chain uses TRBV10-3 and TRBJ2-2; D not resolved. V was cut by 2 bases and J by 2 bases, with 6 bases left in between. The CDR3 loop spans 14 amino acids. Germline lookup yields CDR1 ENHRY and CDR2 SYGVKD. CDR3 in amino acids: CAISEILNTGELFF. CDR3 nucleotides: TGTGCCATCAGTGAGATCTTAAACACCGGGGAGCTGTTTTTT.

This clone was detected a few times. The rearrangement uses TRBV30 and TRBJ2-3, with a tentative D call TRBD2 (5 bases). Germline values: CDR1 GTSNPN, CDR2 SVGIG (reference sequence). With 0 bases removed from V and 1 base from J, the gap between germline ends came to 14 bases. This CDR3 contains 16 residues. CDR3 in amino acids: CAWSVLWETGTDTQYF. CDR3 DNA sequence: TGTGCCTGGAGTGTACTATGGGAGACGGGCACAGATACGCAGTATTTT.

This sequence joins TRBV5-1 and TRBJ2-1; D is unclear. This CDR3 contains 15 residues. V was trimmed by 0 bases and J by 5 bases, leaving 12 bases between them. From germline, CDR1 is SGHRS and CDR2 YFSETQ. Here the CDR3 reads CASSLEGLKHNEQFF. The CDR3 DNA reads TGCGCCAGCAGCTTGGAAGGATTAAAGCACAATGAGCAGTTCTTC.

The chain recombines TRBV27 with TRBJ1-2; D possibly corresponds to TRBD1 (5 bases). Germline-derived CDR1 and CDR2 are MNHEY and SMNVEV (reference sequence). The ends were cut back, 8 bases at V and 7 bases at J, with 20 bases in the middle. This CDR3 has 14 residues. This chain's CDR3 is CASGRGGGAGGYTF. The CDR3 DNA sequence: TGTGCCAGCGGACGTGGTGGAGGGGCTGGTGGCTACACCTTC.

CDR3 nucleotide sequence: TGTGCCAGCAGTTACCCGGCAATAGATACGCAGTATTTT. Translating gives CASSYPAIDTQYF. This chain connects TRBV6-6 to TRBJ2-3; D is ambiguous. Trimming took off 2 bases at V and 5 bases at J, with 8 bases between the two ends. The length of the CDR3 is 13 residues. Germline lookup yields CDR1 MNHNY and CDR2 SVGAGI (reference sequence).

V gene TRBV19 combines with J gene TRBJ2-5; TRBD2 aligns across 12 bases. V was pared by 5 bases and J by 4 bases, with 8 bases of the junction left unmatched. Germline CDR1 and CDR2: LNHDA and SQIVND (reference sequence). This CDR3 spans 16 amino acids. DNA of the CDR3: TGTGCCAGTAGTCCCCAACTAGCGGGAGGTAGAGAGACCCAGTACTTC. Protein product: CASSPQLAGGRETQYF.

The rearrangement links TRBV6-1 to TRBJ1-3; the D gene is possibly TRBD1 (6 bases). In germline, CDR1 is MNHNS, CDR2 SASEGT. The CDR3 runs to 15 residues. V was pared by 5 bases and J by 0 bases, with 11 bases between. The CDR3 is CASSQQGSSGNTIYF. The CDR3 nucleotides are TGTGCCAGCAGTCAGCAGGGGAGCTCTGGAAACACCATATATTTT.

This clone was counted between two and nine times. The chain has TRBV4-1 and TRBJ1-2; TRBD1 matches at 8 bases. CDR3 length: 15 amino acids. The V gene's germline CDR1 is MGHRA and CDR2 YSYEKL. J lost 3 bases, V lost 1 base, and 4 bases had no gene match. CDR3 sequence reads: CASSQGTGPHYGYTF. The CDR3 nucleotides are TGCGCCAGCAGCCAAGGGACAGGGCCCCACTATGGCTACACCTTC.

This clone was observed a few times. Here the CDR3 reads CASGLAGGPGEQYF. CDR3 in DNA: TGTGCCAGCGGGCTAGCGGGAGGGCCCGGCGAGCAGTACTTC. The rearrangement uses TRBV6-1 and TRBJ2-7; 12 nucleotides align to TRBD2. Germline assignment: CDR1 MNHNS and CDR2 SASEGT. V shed 8 bases, J shed 6 bases, and the junction held 8 bases outside the gene matches. This CDR3 is 14 amino acids long.

This clone was recorded only once. The V call is TRBV29-1, the J call TRBJ1-3; D gene uncertain. The CDR3 totals 16 residues. V was trimmed by 2 bases and J by 0 bases, leaving 14 bases between them. Germline CDR1 reads SQVTM; CDR2 reads ANQGSEA. This CDR3 reads CSVERQSPDSGNTIYF. DNA for the CDR3: TGCAGCGTTGAACGACAAAGTCCTGACTCTGGAAACACCATATATTTT.